The clone carrying this T cell receptor beta chain was counted only a few times. Its antigen is still unknown. The data derive from a study of beta chain features in type 1 diabetes. Study as a whole: Summed over all samples, the examined sorted cells came to some 99 million. Findings and caveats of the study: The study found moderately but significantly shorter TCRB CDR3s in all four CD4+ subsets of Type 1 diabetes patients. For patients, the naive, central memory and Treg TCRB repertoires appeared more alike than for healthy donors. Cells with high TCR expression could be over-represented by cDNA sequencing. In patients and controls equally, PCR might favor templates that are shorter.

Trimming removed 8 bases from V and 6 bases from J, with 11 bases in between. The V gene's germline CDR1 is SNHLY and CDR2 FYNNEI. The CDR3 totals 11 residues. The investigators reverse transcribed all of the isolated RNA, so they sequenced expressed TCRB transcripts. The protocol was immunoSEQ multiplex PCR, while the TCRdb copy is restricted to in-frame clones and leaves out a portion. This table has around 360,000 clones, around 12% appearing once. The gene calls are TRBV2 and TRBJ2-7, with D tentatively TRBD2 (6 bases). This TCR was recovered from a young woman with type 1 diabetes. The sample comprised naive CD4+ T cells from blood. For the CDR3, the DNA is TGTGCCAGCGGGAGGTTAAGCGAGCAGTACTTC. Residues: CASGRLSEQYF.